The 17 T cell receptor beta chains presented below share a single source sample, sequenced in a study of cytomegalovirus exposure and HLA in healthy donors. Sequenced by immunoSEQ multiplex PCR; TCRdb stores in-frame clones only, minus some. The table has about 60,000 clones, 90% seen once. Sequenced input: PBMCs. All receptors come from a man between 18 and 35 years old in good health and CMV-seronegative.

This chain connects TRBV19 to TRBJ2-5, with D perhaps matching TRBD1 (7 bases). The CDR3 is 17 residues long. V was shortened by 0 bases and J by 4 bases, with 18 bases between the two germline ends. From germline, CDR1 is LNHDA and CDR2 SQIVND (reference sequence). The CDR3 DNA is TGTGCCAGTAGTATAGACCAACTAGCTACAGGGGCAGAGACCCAGTACTTC. This codes for CASSIDQLATGAETQYF.

The CDR3 reads CASSRLAGLQETQYF. The CDR3 nucleotides read TGTGCCAGCAGCCGACTAGCGGGACTCCAAGAGACCCAGTACTTC. The chain is built from TRBV27 and TRBJ2-5; 11 nucleotides align to TRBD2. V was pared by 6 bases and J by 1 base, with 4 bases of the junction left unmatched. The CDR3 consists of 15 residues. Germline V gene data show CDR1 as MNHEY and CDR2 as SMNVEV (reference sequence).

The CDR3 nucleotides read TGCGCCAGCAGCCCCGGCACCGGGGAGCTGTTTTTT. It translates to CASSPGTGELFF. This sequence joins TRBV4-1 and TRBJ2-2; D remains ambiguous. The CDR3 extends over 12 amino acids. V shed 4 bases and J shed 4 bases, with 4 bases lying between them. Germline-derived CDR1 and CDR2 are MGHRA and YSYEKL.

This chain connects TRBV19 to TRBJ2-1, with 14 positions matching TRBD2. The CDR3 runs to 16 residues. Trimming cost V 4 bases and J 7 bases; bases outside gene matches: 6. Germline V gene sequence: CDR1 LNHDA, CDR2 SQIVND (reference sequence). CDR3 amino acids: CASSTGLAGESNEQFF. CDR3 nucleotide sequence: TGTGCCAGTAGTACGGGACTAGCGGGAGAATCTAATGAGCAGTTCTTC.

In its sample, this clone was seen once. This chain uses TRBV4-2 with TRBJ2-7; 7 positions agree with TRBD2. Unmatched junction bases numbered 9, after V lost 1 base and J lost 3 bases. The CDR3 contains 16 residues. Germline V CDR1 and CDR2: LGHNA, YNFKEQ. CDR3 residues: CASSQVWAGDVYEQYF. CDR3 nucleotides: TGTGCCAGCAGCCAAGTTTGGGCGGGGGATGTCTACGAGCAGTACTTC.

The chain employs TRBV6-5 and TRBJ2-2; 7 nucleotides match TRBD1. V lost 1 base to trimming and J lost 8 bases; unmatched junction nucleotides: 4. The CDR3 has 14 residues. Germline V gene lookup returns CDR1 MNHEY and CDR2 SVGAGI. The CDR3 spells CASSYYPQGGELFF. The CDR3 DNA reads TGTGCCAGCAGTTACTACCCACAGGGGGGGGAGCTGTTTTTT.

This sequence joins TRBV5-5 and TRBJ2-1; TRBD1 might be the D (6 bases). Trimming removed 4 bases from V and 0 bases from J, with 20 bases in between. From germline, CDR1 is SGHKS and CDR2 YYEKEE (reference sequence). CDR3 size: 18 residues. DNA for the CDR3: TGTGCCAGCAGCGCGGATTCACAGGGCTGGGGCTCCTACAATGAGCAGTTCTTC. Translated, it gives CASSADSQGWGSYNEQFF.

The V gene is TRBV28, the J gene TRBJ2-3; a weak D match, TRBD2 (5 bases). In germline, CDR1 is MDHEN, CDR2 SYDVKM. Trimming took 3 bases from V and 2 from J, leaving 15 bases between them. The CDR3 length is 16 residues. Written as DNA, the CDR3 is TGTGCCAGCAGTTTGCTAGCATTGACCCCCACAGATACGCAGTATTTT. This translates into CASSLLALTPTDTQYF.

The J gene is TRBJ2-7, the V gene TRBV7-8, with a tentative D call TRBD1 (5 bases). The CDR3 is 14 amino acids. CDR1 and CDR2 (germline): SGHVS, FQNEAQ. With 0 bases removed from V and 4 bases from J, the gap between germline ends came to 10 bases. CDR3 amino acids: CASSLASQGYEQYF. DNA of the CDR3: TGTGCCAGCAGCTTAGCGTCCCAGGGTTACGAGCAGTACTTC.

CDR3 residues: CASSYRGRSNEQYF. The CDR3 DNA is TGTGCCAGCAGTTACAGGGGGCGTTCCAACGAGCAGTACTTC. The gene calls are TRBV6-5 and TRBJ2-7; TRBD1 matches 7 bases. Per germline, CDR1 MNHEY and CDR2 SVGAGI. V shed 2 bases, J shed 5 bases, and the junction held 6 bases outside the gene matches. The length of the CDR3 is 14 residues.

The V gene is TRBV6-6, the J gene TRBJ1-5; D unresolved. The CDR3 consists of 14 residues. V was pared by 5 bases and J by 6 bases, with 14 bases between. CDR1 and CDR2 from the germline V gene are MNHNY and SVGAGI (reference sequence). CDR3 protein: CASSPNLAGQPQHF. CDR3 bases: TGTGCCAGCAGTCCCAACCTCGCGGGTCAGCCCCAGCATTTT.

This chain joins TRBV4-1 and TRBJ2-3; 13 bases align to TRBD2. The germline V gene encodes CDR1 MGHRA and CDR2 YSYEKL. CDR3 length equals 18 residues. Trimming at V came to 3 bases and at J to 2 bases, leaving 8 bases not matched to a gene. This CDR3 is CASSHPRGTSGITDTQYF. The CDR3 DNA follows: TGCGCCAGCAGCCATCCCCGGGGGACTAGCGGGATCACAGATACGCAGTATTTT.

The chain links TRBV7-6 to TRBJ2-5; D remains unclear. Germline CDR1 SGHVS, CDR2 FNYEAQ. V was clipped by 5 bases and J by 5 bases, with 9 bases between them. There are 12 residues in the CDR3. The CDR3 protein is CASSAEVETQYF. CDR3 coding DNA: TGTGCCAGCAGCGCCGAGGTGGAGACCCAGTACTTC.

This clone occurred a few times. The chain couples TRBV4-1 to TRBJ2-5; 7 bases are a match to TRBD2. This CDR3 has 15 amino acids. V was clipped by 4 bases and J by 2 bases; unmatched bases: 7. Looked up from germline, CDR1 is MGHRA and CDR2 is YSYEKL. CDR3 loop: CASSRSLADQETQYF. The CDR3 DNA reads as TGCGCCAGCAGCCGGTCTCTAGCGGATCAAGAGACCCAGTACTTC.

The gene calls are TRBV15 and TRBJ1-2, with 7 positions matching TRBD1. The CDR3 is 15 amino acids. CDR1 is LNHNV and CDR2 is YYDKDF in the germline V gene (reference sequence). The V and J ends lost 4 bases and 0 bases, in that order; junction bases with no gene match: 5. The CDR3 loop reads CATSNLQGANYGYTF. The CDR3 coding sequence is TGTGCCACCAGCAACCTCCAGGGGGCTAACTATGGCTACACCTTC.

This clone was seen only once. The chain employs TRBV18 and TRBJ1-1, with D uncertain. V shed 2 bases and J shed 4 bases, with 8 bases lying between them. This CDR3 has 13 amino acids. Germline assignment: CDR1 KGHSH and CDR2 LQKENI. The CDR3 loop is CASSPTETTEAFF. The CDR3 nucleotides read TGTGCCAGCTCACCAACAGAGACCACTGAAGCTTTCTTT.

The chain uses TRBV30 and TRBJ2-1; 7 bases fit TRBD2. V shed 7 bases and J 6 bases; nucleotides not matched to a gene: 12. Germline-derived CDR1 and CDR2 are GTSNPN and SVGIG (reference sequence). The CDR3 sequence is 14 residues long. The CDR3 spells CALDSRETSNEQFF. Here the CDR3 DNA reads TGTGCCTTGGACTCGCGGGAGACGAGCAATGAGCAGTTCTTC.